Shown below are 18 T cell receptor beta chains from a single sample sequenced in a study of response to subunit inactivated influenza vaccine. TCRdb reprocessed the RT-PCR reads via MiXCR and lists one record per CDR3 protein. Of around 760,000 distinct CDR3 sequences in the sample, about 15% were seen once. This material consisted of PBMCs from blood, taken roughly 15 days before vaccination. The receptors derive from a man aged 45 to 65 who received an inactivated influenza vaccine.

This clonotype was counted many times. CDR3 bases: TGTGCCAGCAGCCTAGGGACAGCTGGAAACACCATATATTTT. Translation gives CASSLGTAGNTIYF. The chain links TRBV11-2 to TRBJ1-3; 7 nucleotides align to TRBD1. Per the germline V gene, CDR1 is SGHAT and CDR2 is FQNNGV. Trimming at V came to 5 bases and at J to 2 bases, leaving 3 bases not matched to a gene. The CDR3 contains 14 residues.

This sequence joins TRBV5-1 and TRBJ2-5, with a weak D call TRBD2 (5 bases). Trimming took 4 bases from V and 4 from J, leaving 20 bases between them. The CDR3 spans 16 residues. Germline V gene lookup returns CDR1 SGHRS and CDR2 YFSETQ. CDR3 DNA sequence: TGCGCCAGCAGCAGTGGGCTTCTAGCAAGTGGAGAGACCCAGTACTTC. Translation gives CASSSGLLASGETQYF.

The chain couples TRBV6-2 or TRBV6-3 to TRBJ2-1; 7 nucleotides line up with TRBD2. The CDR3 sequence is 14 residues long. The V gene's germline CDR1 is MNHEY and CDR2 SVGEGT. The V segment lost 2 bases and the J segment 11 bases; nucleotides outside the gene matches: 9. DNA for the CDR3: TGTGCCAGCAGTTACGGGCTAGGACTAGACAAGCAGTTCTTC. It encodes CASSYGLGLDKQFF.

The chain carries TRBV20-1 and TRBJ2-1; TRBD2 matches 7 bases. Looked up from germline, CDR1 is DFQATT and CDR2 is SNEGSKA (reference sequence). The CDR3 loop spans 13 amino acids. V lost 5 bases to trimming and J lost 6 bases; unmatched junction nucleotides: 7. The CDR3 nucleotides read TGCAGTGCTGGGGGAAGCGGGGTCAATGAGCAGTTCTTC. Residues: CSAGGSGVNEQFF.

This clonotype turned up a few times. This chain links TRBV7-8 with TRBJ1-6; D remains ambiguous. V was shortened by 2 bases and J by 13 bases, with 9 bases between the two germline ends. The CDR3 is 12 amino acids. Germline CDR1 and CDR2: SGHVS and FQNEAQ. The CDR3 DNA reads as TGTGCCAGCAGCTTAATAGTCAGGCCCCTCCACTTT. This codes for CASSLIVRPLHF.

This rearrangement joins TRBV20-1 to TRBJ2-1, with D uncertain. The CDR3 loop spans 14 amino acids. Trimming stripped 3 bases from V and 4 bases from J, with 13 bases between. CDR1 and CDR2 (germline): DFQATT, SNEGSKA (reference sequence). The CDR3 loop is CSASLVKGYNEQFF. In nucleotides, the CDR3 is TGCAGTGCTAGTTTGGTAAAAGGTTACAATGAGCAGTTCTTC.

This rearrangement joins TRBV7-2 to TRBJ2-1; 8 bases are a match to TRBD2. The CDR3 runs 15 residues. Germline values: CDR1 SGHTA, CDR2 FQGNSA. Trimming removed 5 bases from V and 6 bases from J; junction bases left unmatched: 9. The chain's CDR3 is CASSPWGSGANEQFF. The DNA of the CDR3 is TGTGCCAGCAGCCCCTGGGGTAGCGGGGCCAATGAGCAGTTCTTC.

In its sample, this clonotype was seen a few times. The rearrangement uses TRBV5-5 and TRBJ2-1; 14 bases agree with TRBD2. Trimming removed 2 bases from V and 4 bases from J; junction bases left unmatched: 2. Germline assignment: CDR1 SGHKS and CDR2 YYEKEE (reference sequence). The CDR3 totals 16 residues. CDR3 bases: TGTGCCAGCAGCTTCGGACTAGCGGGAGGATACAATGAGCAGTTCTTC. Translation gives CASSFGLAGGYNEQFF.

This clonotype was seen more than once but under ten times. The chain employs TRBV7-2 and TRBJ2-5; the match to TRBD2 covers 9 bases. This CDR3 spans 15 amino acids. Germline V CDR1 and CDR2: SGHTA, FQGNSA. Trimming at V came to 5 bases and at J to 5 bases, leaving 9 bases not matched to a gene. CDR3 DNA: TGTGCCAGCAGCCCGGGGGCGGGGGGGCCGGAGACCCAGTACTTC. Encoded protein: CASSPGAGGPETQYF.

This clonotype came up many times. This chain uses TRBV6-1 with TRBJ1-5; D is ambiguous. The ends were cut back, 4 bases at V and 0 bases at J, with 10 bases in the middle. The CDR3 runs 15 residues. Germline V lookup: CDR1 MNHNS, CDR2 SASEGT. The CDR3 DNA reads TGTGCCAGCAGTGGGACGACCCTTAGCAATCAGCCCCAGCATTTT. Amino acids: CASSGTTLSNQPQHF.

This clonotype was counted only a few times. The chain links TRBV5-1 to TRBJ2-5, with TRBD2 identical over 9 bases. The CDR3 sequence is 14 residues long. With 4 bases clipped from V and 5 bases from J, the junction kept 6 bases outside the gene matches. From germline, CDR1 is SGHRS and CDR2 YFSETQ. The CDR3 loop reads CASSVSGSDETQYF. The CDR3 DNA reads as TGCGCCAGCAGCGTTAGCGGGAGCGACGAGACCCAGTACTTC.

The sample holds many counts of this clonotype. The rearrangement links TRBV7-8 to TRBJ2-3; D gene uncertain. Germline values: CDR1 SGHVS, CDR2 FQNEAQ. The CDR3 is 15 amino acids. The germline V and J ends were trimmed by 1 base and 1 base, with 9 bases remaining between them. The CDR3 reads CASSLDRQRTDTQYF. CDR3 DNA: TGTGCCAGCAGCTTAGACCGGCAGCGCACAGATACGCAGTATTTT.

The rearrangement uses TRBV10-2 and TRBJ2-1; D is unclear. This CDR3 contains 10 residues. Per germline, CDR1 WSHSY and CDR2 SAAADI. Trimming pared 8 bases from V and 8 bases from J, leaving 7 bases between. CDR3 protein: CASGFYEQFF. The CDR3 DNA is TGCGCCAGCGGGTTCTATGAGCAGTTCTTC.

This clonotype was counted only a few times. The rearrangement joins TRBV15 to TRBJ2-7; D gene uncertain. V gave up 2 bases and J gave up 0 bases, with 11 bases separating them. This CDR3 has 15 residues. CDR1 LNHNV and CDR2 YYDKDF come from the germline V gene (reference sequence). CDR3 residues: CATSRSDTTSYEQYF. CDR3 DNA: TGTGCCACCAGCAGATCCGATACTACCTCCTACGAGCAGTACTTC.

This clonotype came up a few times. The chain combines TRBV6-2 or TRBV6-3 with TRBJ1-2, with 12 bases aligning to TRBD1. V dropped 5 bases and J dropped 6; count of bases not matched to a gene: 10. The CDR3 has 16 residues. Germline assignment: CDR1 MNHEY and CDR2 SVGEGT. CDR3 loop: CASSQLPGTGGNGYTF. The CDR3 bases are TGTGCCAGCAGTCAACTCCCCGGGACAGGGGGCAATGGCTACACCTTC.

This chain links TRBV7-2 with TRBJ2-3, with TRBD1 matching over 9 bases. The J segment lost 5 bases and the V segment lost 5 bases, leaving 5 bases of the junction unmatched. Germline CDR1 and CDR2: SGHTA and FQGNSA. CDR3 length: 14 amino acids. The CDR3 sequence is CASSQDRGRDTQYF. The CDR3 DNA sequence: TGTGCCAGCAGCCAGGACAGGGGAAGAGATACGCAGTATTTT.

The CDR3 loop reads CASSGRDRGDNEQFF. The CDR3 coding sequence is TGTGCCAGCAGTGGGCGGGACAGGGGAGACAATGAGCAGTTCTTC. This chain uses TRBV27 with TRBJ2-1, with 10 nucleotides matching TRBD1. V lost 5 bases to trimming and J lost 5 bases; unmatched junction nucleotides: 6. Germline assignment: CDR1 MNHEY and CDR2 SMNVEV (reference sequence). The CDR3 contains 15 residues.

CDR3 in DNA: TGTGCCATCAGGAAGAGTACGAACACTGAAGCTTTCTTT. Translated: CAIRKSTNTEAFF. The V gene is TRBV10-3, the J gene TRBJ1-1, with D hard to call. Germline lookup yields CDR1 ENHRY and CDR2 SYGVKD. The germline V and J ends were trimmed by 6 bases and 1 base, with 9 bases remaining between them. This CDR3 region has 13 residues.